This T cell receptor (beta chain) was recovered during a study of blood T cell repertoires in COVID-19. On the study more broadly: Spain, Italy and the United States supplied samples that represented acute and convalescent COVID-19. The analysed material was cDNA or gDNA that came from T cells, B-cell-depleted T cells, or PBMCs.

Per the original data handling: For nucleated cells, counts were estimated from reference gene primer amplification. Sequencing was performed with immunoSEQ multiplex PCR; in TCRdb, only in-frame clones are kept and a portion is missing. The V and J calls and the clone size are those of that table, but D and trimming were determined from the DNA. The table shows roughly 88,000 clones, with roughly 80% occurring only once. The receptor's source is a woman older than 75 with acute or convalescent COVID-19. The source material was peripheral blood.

DNA of the CDR3: TGTGCCAGCGTCGCGGGTGCCACAGATACGCAGTATTTT. This translates into CASVAGATDTQYF. V and J are TRBV2 and TRBJ2-3; possibly TRBD2 for D (5 bases). V lost 8 bases, J lost 2 bases, and 11 bases lay in between. The CDR3 totals 13 residues. Germline assignment: CDR1 SNHLY and CDR2 FYNNEI. The entire variable domain, with the rest obtained from reference TRBV2 and TRBJ2-3, is as follows: EPEVTQTPSHQVTQMGQEVILRCVPISNHLYFYWYRQILGQKVEFLVSFYNNEISEKSEIFDDQFSVERPDGSNFTLKIRSTKLEDSAMYFCASVAGATDTQYFGPGTRLTVL.